Each of the 8 T cell receptor beta chains below was sequenced from the same sample in a study of cytomegalovirus exposure and HLA in healthy donors. The method was immunoSEQ multiplex PCR; TCRdb's version includes in-frame clones alone and lacks a portion of them. Seen here are 150,000 to 250,000 clones, roughly 77% observed once, and the top ten hold over 0.95%. Sequencing was carried out using PBMCs. Every receptor here comes from a woman in her thirties in good health and CMV-seronegative.

This sequence joins TRBV27 and TRBJ2-7; the match to TRBD2 covers 7 bases. The trim removed 5 bases at V and 0 bases at J, leaving 7 bases unmatched. Germline lookup yields CDR1 MNHEY and CDR2 SMNVEV (reference sequence). The CDR3 consists of 15 residues. CDR3 nucleotides: TGTGCCAGCAGTCCAGAGCGGGGTGGCTCCTACGAGCAGTACTTC. Translated: CASSPERGGSYEQYF.

The chain recombines TRBV5-1 with TRBJ2-7; no clear D gene. Trimming stripped 5 bases from V and 5 bases from J, with 14 bases between. This CDR3 contains 13 residues. Germline V gene lookup returns CDR1 SGHRS and CDR2 YFSETQ. CDR3 protein: CASSLMAFNEQYF. CDR3 bases: TGCGCCAGCAGTTTGATGGCCTTCAACGAGCAGTACTTC.

This clone was recorded once. The chain has TRBV19 and TRBJ2-5; D possibly corresponds to TRBD1 (5 bases). Germline loops: CDR1 LNHDA, CDR2 SQIVND (reference sequence). The V end was cut by 5 bases, the J end by 1 base, with 14 bases between. The CDR3 loop spans 15 amino acids. The CDR3 coding sequence is TGTGCCAGTAGTTATTCGACAGTTTCCCAAGAGACCCAGTACTTC. Translation: CASSYSTVSQETQYF.

The chain uses TRBV5-6 and TRBJ1-1, with D hard to call. Germline CDR1 is SGHDT and CDR2 is YYEEEE. This CDR3 has 13 residues. Trimming removed 0 bases at V and 1 base at J, with 4 bases between. The CDR3 loop reads CASSLAGNTEAFF. The CDR3 DNA reads as TGTGCCAGCAGCTTGGCAGGGAACACTGAAGCTTTCTTT.

The CDR3 protein is CASRPDQANTYKQYF. The CDR3 DNA sequence: TGTGCCAGCAGGCCTGATCAGGCTAATACTTACAAGCAGTACTTC. V and J are TRBV6-5 and TRBJ2-7; D is unclear. The germline gives CDR1 MNHEY, CDR2 SVGAGI. Trimming shortened V by 6 bases and J by 8 bases, and 23 bases separated the two germline ends. This CDR3 contains 15 residues.

The chain couples TRBV9 to TRBJ1-1, with 7 bases matching TRBD1. CDR1 SGDLS and CDR2 YYNGEE come from the germline V gene. J gave up 1 base and V 4 bases, and 4 bases lay outside the gene matches. This CDR3 comprises 14 residues. The CDR3 nucleotides are TGTGCCAGCAGCTCACACAGGGGGAACACTGAAGCTTTCTTT. Amino acid sequence: CASSSHRGNTEAFF.

The chain combines TRBV11-2 with TRBJ1-3; D gene unclear. V was trimmed by 3 bases and J by 4 bases, leaving 16 bases between them. CDR3 length equals 16 residues. The germline V gene encodes CDR1 SGHAT and CDR2 FQNNGV. In DNA, the CDR3 is TGTGCCAGCAGCTTTCCGGGATCCTCGGGAGGAAACACCATATATTTT. This sequence encodes CASSFPGSSGGNTIYF. Using reference TRBV11-2 and TRBJ1-3 for the parts outside the CDR3, the full variable domain is EAGVAQSPRYKIIEKRQSVAFWCNPISGHATLYWYQQILGQGPKLLIQFQNNGVVDDSQLPKDRFSAERLKGVDSTLKIQPAKLEDSAVYLCASSFPGSSGGNTIYFGEGSWLTVV.

The CDR3: CASSAGGQPQHF. Written as DNA, the CDR3 is TGTGCCAGCAGCGCGGGGGGTCAGCCCCAGCATTTT. The V and J genes are TRBV9 and TRBJ1-5, with D possibly TRBD1 on 5 matching bases. The CDR3 runs to 12 residues. Germline-derived CDR1 and CDR2 are SGDLS and YYNGEE. Trimming cost V 3 bases and J 6 bases, with 7 bases left between them.